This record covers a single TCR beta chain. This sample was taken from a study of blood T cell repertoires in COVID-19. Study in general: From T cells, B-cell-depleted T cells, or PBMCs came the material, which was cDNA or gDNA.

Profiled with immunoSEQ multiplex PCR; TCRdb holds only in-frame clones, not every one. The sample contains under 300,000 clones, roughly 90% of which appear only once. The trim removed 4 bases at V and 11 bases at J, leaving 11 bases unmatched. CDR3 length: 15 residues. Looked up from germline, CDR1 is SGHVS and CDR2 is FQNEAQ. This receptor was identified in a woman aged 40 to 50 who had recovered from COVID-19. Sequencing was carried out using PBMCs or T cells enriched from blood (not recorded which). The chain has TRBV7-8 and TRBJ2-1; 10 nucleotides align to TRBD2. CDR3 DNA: TGTGCCAGCAGCTCCCCGGGCGGTAGCGGGGGGAAGCAGTTCTTC. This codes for CASSSPGGSGGKQFF.